Included here is one TCR beta chain sequence, with context. This specimen belongs to a study of blood T cell repertoires in COVID-19. The repertoire was sequenced with immunoSEQ multiplex PCR; TCRdb's copy has only in-frame clones and lacks some. The sample has approximately 190,000 clones, 87% seen once; the top ten hold under 25%. The CDR3 covers 15 residues. Trimming took off 7 bases at V and 1 base at J, with 14 bases between the two ends. Germline V gene sequence: CDR1 MGHRA, CDR2 YSYEKL. The sample consisted of peripheral blood. The TCR originated in a man in his sixties with active or convalescent COVID-19. V usage is TRBV4-1 and J usage is TRBJ2-1, with D unclear. CDR3 nucleotide sequence: TGCGCCAGCACCGAAAGCGTGATTTCCTACAATGAGCAGTTCTTC. This codes for CASTESVISYNEQFF.